This entry lists 28 T cell receptor beta chains sequenced from one sample in a study of blood T cell repertoires in COVID-19. The assay was immunoSEQ multiplex PCR, and TCRdb's table has in-frame clones only and misses some. The sample lists a few hundred thousand clones, about 87% occurring once. Sequenced sample: peripheral blood. All receptors come from a woman between 45 and 60 years old with acute or convalescent COVID-19.

V usage is TRBV7-2 and J usage is TRBJ1-5; 7 nucleotides agree with TRBD1. The CDR3 is 16 residues long. V shed 5 bases, J shed 3 bases, and the junction held 10 bases outside the gene matches. Germline assignment: CDR1 SGHTA and CDR2 FQGNSA. CDR3 sequence reads: CASSTEGTAINQPQHF. In DNA, the CDR3 is TGTGCCAGCAGCACGGAGGGGACAGCGATCAATCAGCCCCAGCATTTT. Combining the CDR3 with reference TRBV7-2 and TRBJ1-5 gives the whole variable domain GAGVSQSPSNKVTEKGKDVELRCDPISGHTALYWYRQSLGQGLEFLIYFQGNSAPDKSGLPSDRFSAERTGGSVSTLTIQRTQQEDSAVYLCASSTEGTAINQPQHFGDGTRLSIL.

The chain has TRBV11-2 and TRBJ2-6; 7 bases are a match to TRBD1. The CDR3 length is 18 residues. After removal of 7 bases from V and 0 bases from J, the junction contained 12 bases not matched to a gene. CDR1 is SGHAT and CDR2 is FQNNGV in the germline V gene. The CDR3 loop reads CASTQFKDRNSGANVLTF. The CDR3 coding sequence is TGTGCCAGCACCCAATTTAAGGACAGGAACTCTGGGGCCAACGTCCTGACTTTC.

This clone showed up just a few times. V and J are TRBV4-3 and TRBJ2-3; weak D call: TRBD1 (5 bases). With 1 base removed from V and 4 bases from J, the gap between germline ends came to 27 bases. The CDR3 is 20 amino acids. Germline V lookup: CDR1 LGHNA, CDR2 YSLEER. CDR3 nucleotide sequence: TGCGCCAGCAGCCAAGGGGATTCCATACAGGACCTCCCTCGCCCAGATACGCAGTATTTT. Protein: CASSQGDSIQDLPRPDTQYF.

This chain links TRBV30 with TRBJ1-1; D is ambiguous. Germline lookup yields CDR1 GTSNPN and CDR2 SVGIG (reference sequence). This CDR3 spans 15 amino acids. Trimming shortened V by 2 bases and J by 5 bases, and 18 bases separated the two germline ends. CDR3 loop: CAWSQPVRTGTEAFF. CDR3 bases: TGTGCCTGGAGTCAGCCCGTCAGGACGGGGACTGAAGCTTTCTTT.

This chain joins TRBV29-1 and TRBJ1-5; 9 nucleotides align to TRBD1. The J segment lost 0 bases and the V segment lost 7 bases, leaving 19 bases of the junction unmatched. CDR1 is SQVTM and CDR2 is ANQGSEA in the germline V gene. The CDR3 spans 19 residues. The CDR3, as DNA: TGCAGCGCCGTTCGACCCGGGACAGGGCTCGGGATTAGCAATCAGCCCCAGCATTTT. Amino acid sequence: CSAVRPGTGLGISNQPQHF.

This clone was found once. J is TRBJ1-1 and V is TRBV27; D is undetermined. The CDR3 has 14 residues. V lost 6 bases and J lost 0, with 11 bases in between. CDR1 is MNHEY and CDR2 is SMNVEV in the germline V gene (reference sequence). The CDR3 sequence: CASRWLAMNTEAFF. Written as DNA, the CDR3 is TGTGCCAGCAGGTGGTTAGCGATGAACACTGAAGCTTTCTTT.

V usage is TRBV5-1 and J usage is TRBJ1-2; D not resolved. Germline V lookup: CDR1 SGHRS, CDR2 YFSETQ. The CDR3 sequence is 13 residues long. The V end lost 0 bases, the J end lost 4 bases, and 7 bases lay between the germline ends. CDR3 region: CASSLGGVYGYTF. The CDR3 coding sequence is TGCGCCAGCAGCTTGGGCGGGGTCTATGGCTACACCTTC.

This chain connects TRBV6-1 to TRBJ1-1; no definite D call. Germline CDR1 is MNHNS and CDR2 is SASEGT. V lost 2 bases, J lost 2 bases, and 9 bases lay in between. The CDR3 extends over 14 amino acids. The CDR3, as DNA: TGTGCCAGCAGTGAAAGTCGGAGCAACACTGAAGCTTTCTTT. It is translated as CASSESRSNTEAFF.

The rearrangement links TRBV6-5 to TRBJ1-2; the D is unclear. Germline V CDR1 and CDR2: MNHEY, SVGAGI. Trimming removed 5 bases from V and 0 bases from J, with 7 bases in between. This CDR3 region has 13 residues. CDR3 sequence (DNA): TGTGCCAGCAGTCAGAATGCTAACTATGGCTACACCTTC. Translating gives CASSQNANYGYTF.

The V and J genes are TRBV7-6 and TRBJ2-5; TRBD1 matches at 11 bases. Germline V gene data show CDR1 as SGHVS and CDR2 as FNYEAQ. This CDR3 is built from 16 residues. The trim removed 3 bases at V and 2 bases at J, leaving 5 bases unmatched. This chain's CDR3 is CASSLRRDRGQETQYF. CDR3 sequence (DNA): TGTGCCAGCAGCTTGAGGCGGGACAGGGGGCAAGAGACCCAGTACTTC.

This clone was observed once. This chain links TRBV19 with TRBJ1-5; D not resolved. The germline V and J ends were trimmed by 8 bases and 6 bases, with 17 bases remaining between them. The CDR3 loop spans 14 amino acids. CDR1 LNHDA and CDR2 SQIVND come from the germline V gene (reference sequence). The CDR3 DNA reads TGTGCCAGTGGATCGAGACAAAGCGGTCAGCCCCAGCATTTT. Translated, it gives CASGSRQSGQPQHF. Variable domain in full (rest from reference TRBV19 and TRBJ1-5): DGGITQSPKYLFRKEGQNVTLSCEQNLNHDAMYWYRQDPGQGLRLIYYSQIVNDFQKGDIAEGYSVSREKKESFPLTVTSAQKNPTAFYLCASGSRQSGQPQHFGDGTRLSIL.

The chain links TRBV5-4 to TRBJ2-3, with 10 bases that match TRBD2. This CDR3 is built from 16 residues. CDR1 and CDR2 from the germline V gene are SGHNT and YYREEE (reference sequence). V lost 3 bases, J lost 2 bases, and 6 bases stayed unmatched. The DNA for the CDR3 is TGTGCCAGCAGCTCCAGACTAGCGGGCTTCACAGATACGCAGTATTTT. Its translation: CASSSRLAGFTDTQYF. Variable domain in full (rest from reference TRBV5-4 and TRBJ2-3): ETGVTQSPTHLIKTRGQQVTLRCSSQSGHNTVSWYQQALGQGPQFIFQYYREEENGRGNFPPRFSGLQFPNYSSELNVNALELDDSALYLCASSSRLAGFTDTQYFGPGTRLTVL.

This clone was observed a single time. The chain joins TRBV7-3 to TRBJ2-1, with D perhaps TRBD2 (5 bases). Germline lookup yields CDR1 SGHTA and CDR2 FQGTGA. CDR3 length: 16 residues. Trimming removed 2 bases from V and 0 bases from J, with 11 bases in between. The chain's CDR3 is CASSLARALSYNEQFF. The DNA for the CDR3 is TGTGCCAGCAGCTTAGCGAGGGCCCTCTCCTACAATGAGCAGTTCTTC.

V and J are TRBV7-8 and TRBJ1-5; 9 bases fit TRBD1. With V trimmed by 5 bases and J by 4 bases, 9 bases remained unmatched. The V gene's germline CDR1 is SGHVS and CDR2 FQNEAQ. This CDR3 spans 16 amino acids. The CDR3 nucleotides read TGTGCCAGCAGCGGAAGATACAGGGGGCAGAATCAGCCCCAGCATTTT. It codes for CASSGRYRGQNQPQHF. The full variable domain, with the rest looked up from reference TRBV7-8 and TRBJ1-5, is GAGVSQSPRYKVAKRGQDVALRCDPISGHVSLFWYQQALGQGPEFLTYFQNEAQLDKSGLPSDRFFAERPEGSVSTLKIQRTQQEDSAVYLCASSGRYRGQNQPQHFGDGTRLSIL.

The CDR3 coding sequence is TGTGCCAGCAGTGGCCCGGGAGGGAGAGGAGGAAACTATGGCTACACCTTC. Translating it yields CASSGPGGRGGNYGYTF. The gene calls are TRBV6-1 and TRBJ1-2, with unresolved D. The V and J ends lost 4 bases and 2 bases respectively, with 20 bases between them. Germline values: CDR1 MNHNS, CDR2 SASEGT. The CDR3 spans 17 residues.

The chain uses TRBV6-5 and TRBJ1-1; D is unclear. The CDR3 covers 11 residues. The V and J ends lost 6 bases and 5 bases respectively, with 7 bases between them. CDR1 is MNHEY, CDR2 SVGAGI, per germline. Here the CDR3 DNA reads TGTGCCAGCAGACGGTATACTGAAGCTTTCTTT. This sequence encodes CASRRYTEAFF.

The chain employs TRBV7-2 and TRBJ2-2; unclear D gene. The V end was cut by 2 bases, the J end by 5 bases, with 6 bases between. Germline assignment: CDR1 SGHTA and CDR2 FQGNSA. The CDR3 runs 13 residues. DNA for the CDR3: TGTGCCAGCAGCTTAATAGCTACCGGGGAGCTGTTTTTT. It specifies CASSLIATGELFF. The variable domain in full, completed from reference TRBV7-2 and TRBJ2-2, reads GAGVSQSPSNKVTEKGKDVELRCDPISGHTALYWYRQSLGQGLEFLIYFQGNSAPDKSGLPSDRFSAERTGGSVSTLTIQRTQQEDSAVYLCASSLIATGELFFGEGSRLTVL.

This clone was counted once. The V call is TRBV19, the J call TRBJ1-5; TRBD1 is a possible D gene (5 bases). V dropped 3 bases and J dropped 6 bases, with 12 bases sitting between them. This CDR3 region has 14 residues. Germline V gives CDR1 LNHDA, CDR2 SQIVND (reference sequence). CDR3 loop: CASSMTVRVQPQHF. CDR3 DNA: TGTGCCAGTAGTATGACCGTCAGGGTTCAGCCCCAGCATTTT.

The chain couples TRBV6-6 to TRBJ2-1; possible D gene TRBD2, 6 bases. The CDR3 spans 15 residues. V gave up 4 bases and J gave up 0 bases, with 10 bases separating them. Germline loops: CDR1 MNHNY, CDR2 SVGAGI (reference sequence). The CDR3 sequence is CASSLADTSYNEQFF. The CDR3 bases are TGTGCCAGCAGTTTAGCGGACACCTCCTACAATGAGCAGTTCTTC.

The genes are TRBV9 and TRBJ2-7; 8 nucleotides agree with TRBD1. The CDR3 totals 14 residues. Germline values: CDR1 SGDLS, CDR2 YYNGEE. With 2 bases clipped from V and 5 bases from J, the junction kept 6 bases outside the gene matches. For the CDR3, the DNA is TGTGCCAGCAGCGTTGGCAGGGGGCTTCACGAGCAGTACTTC. Translating it yields CASSVGRGLHEQYF.

The V gene is TRBV19, the J gene TRBJ2-2; 10 nucleotides align to TRBD2. The CDR3 extends over 17 amino acids. The germline V gene has CDR1 LNHDA and CDR2 SQIVND (reference sequence). V dropped 3 bases and J dropped 7; count of bases not matched to a gene: 11. The CDR3: CASSIRLAGVSGGELFF. CDR3 in DNA: TGTGCCAGTAGTATTCGTCTAGCGGGAGTTTCAGGCGGGGAGCTGTTTTTT.

This clone was seen just once. The rearrangement links TRBV11-2 to TRBJ2-1; 7 bases are a match to TRBD2. The CDR3 has 16 amino acids. CDR1 is SGHAT and CDR2 is FQNNGV in the germline V gene. Losses at the gene ends were 4 bases for V and 3 bases for J; bases not matched to a gene: 9. This chain's CDR3 is CASSSKLAANYNEQFF. CDR3 DNA: TGTGCCAGCAGCTCCAAGCTAGCGGCCAACTACAATGAGCAGTTCTTC.

The chain is built from TRBV27 and TRBJ2-3; a possible D gene is TRBD1 (6 bases). This CDR3 region has 12 residues. Trimming removed 5 bases from V and 8 bases from J, with 11 bases in between. Germline lookup yields CDR1 MNHEY and CDR2 SMNVEV (reference sequence). The CDR3 region is CASSALGGTQYF. Here the CDR3 DNA reads TGTGCCAGCAGTGCTTTAGGGGGTACGCAGTATTTT.

Comments on this clone: The sample carries other DNA sequences with the same CDR3. The chain joins TRBV19 to TRBJ2-1, with D possibly being TRBD2 (6 bases). The CDR3 is 13 residues long. Between the trimmed V and J ends, which lost 4 bases and 3 bases, there was a span of 7 bases. CDR1 is LNHDA, CDR2 SQIVND, per germline (reference sequence). CDR3 bases: TGTGCCAGTAGTAGCGGGAACTACAATGAGCAGTTCTTC. Its translation is CASSSGNYNEQFF.

The CDR3 region is CASSPDRSDEQFF. Here the CDR3 DNA reads TGTGCCAGCAGTCCGGACAGGAGCGATGAGCAGTTCTTC. The V and J genes are TRBV7-2 and TRBJ2-1, with 7 bases fitting TRBD1. CDR1 is SGHTA and CDR2 is FQGNSA in the germline V gene. The CDR3 consists of 13 residues. The V segment lost 6 bases and the J segment 8 bases; nucleotides outside the gene matches: 7.

The CDR3 DNA reads TGTGCCAGCTCACCACCCCCGCGAGACGAGCAGTACTTC. The encoded protein is CASSPPPRDEQYF. This chain uses TRBV18 with TRBJ2-7, with D hard to call. This CDR3 is built from 13 residues. Germline CDR1 and CDR2: KGHSH and LQKENI. V was clipped by 0 bases and J by 5 bases, with 8 bases between them.

This rearrangement joins TRBV9 to TRBJ2-1; 9 bases align to TRBD2. The ends lost 3 bases at V and 5 bases at J; junction bases unmatched: 9. This CDR3 contains 16 residues. Germline lookup yields CDR1 SGDLS and CDR2 YYNGEE. CDR3 residues: CASSAASGRSNNEQFF. CDR3 coding DNA: TGTGCCAGCAGCGCTGCGAGCGGGAGGTCGAACAATGAGCAGTTCTTC. The full variable domain, rest sourced from reference TRBV9 and TRBJ2-1, is DSGVTQTPKHLITATGQRVTLRCSPRSGDLSVYWYQQSLDQGLQFLIQYYNGEERAKGNILERFSAQQFPDLHSELNLSSLELGDSALYFCASSAASGRSNNEQFFGPGTRLTVL.

The chain couples TRBV19 to TRBJ1-3, with no clear D. The V end lost 5 bases, the J end lost 1 base, and 12 bases lay between the germline ends. This CDR3 has 15 residues. The germline V gene has CDR1 LNHDA and CDR2 SQIVND (reference sequence). The CDR3 loop is CASSRKELSGNTIYF. The CDR3 DNA is TGTGCCAGTAGTCGGAAGGAGTTATCTGGAAACACCATATATTTT.